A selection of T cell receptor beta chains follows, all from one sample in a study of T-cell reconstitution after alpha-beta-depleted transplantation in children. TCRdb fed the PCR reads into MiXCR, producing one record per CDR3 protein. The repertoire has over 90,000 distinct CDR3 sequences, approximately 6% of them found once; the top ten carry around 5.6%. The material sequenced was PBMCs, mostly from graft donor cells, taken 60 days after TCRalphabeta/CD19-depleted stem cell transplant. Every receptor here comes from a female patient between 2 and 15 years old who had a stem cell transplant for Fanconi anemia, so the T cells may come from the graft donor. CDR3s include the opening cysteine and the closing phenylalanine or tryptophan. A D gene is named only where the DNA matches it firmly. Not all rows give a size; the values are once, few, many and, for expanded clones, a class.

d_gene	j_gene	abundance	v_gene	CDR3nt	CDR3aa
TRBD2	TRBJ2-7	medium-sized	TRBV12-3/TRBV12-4	TGTGCCAGCACCACAAGGGGTAGCGGGGGGGCCTGGAAAGAGCAGTACTTC	CASTTRGSGGAWKEQYF
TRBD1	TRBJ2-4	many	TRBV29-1	TGCAGCGTGGGACAGGGTTTAAACATTCAGTACTTC	CSVGQGLNIQYF
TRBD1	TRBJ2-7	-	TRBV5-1	TGCGCCAGGCCCCAGGTCCCGGGACAGGGTGTGGACGAGCAGTACTTC	CARPQVPGQGVDEQYF
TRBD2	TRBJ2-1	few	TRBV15	TGTGCCACCAGCGGAGTTGGCGGGACTAGCGGGAGCAATGAGCAGTTCTTC	CATSGVGGTSGSNEQFF
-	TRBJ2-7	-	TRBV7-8	TGTGCCAGCAGCTTAGTAGTCGGTAAGGGGGGAACAACCTACGAGCAGTACTTC	CASSLVVGKGGTTYEQYF
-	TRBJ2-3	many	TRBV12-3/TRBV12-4	TGTGCCAGCAACCCTTGGGGGGCATTAGATACGCAGTATTTT	CASNPWGALDTQYF
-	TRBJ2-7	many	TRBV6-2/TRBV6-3	TGTGCCAGCAGCCCGATCCGGGACTCCTACTCCTACGAGCAGTACTTC	CASSPIRDSYSYEQYF
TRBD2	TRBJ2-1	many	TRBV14	TGTGCCAGCAGCCAGGGACTAAGCTCCTACAATGAGCAGTTCTTC	CASSQGLSSYNEQFF
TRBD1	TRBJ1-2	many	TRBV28	TGTGCCAGCAGTAGGACAGGGGAGGCTTTGGGCTACACCTTC	CASSRTGEALGYTF
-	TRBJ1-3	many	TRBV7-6	TGTGCCAGCAGCTTTAGTGAGGGAAACACCATATATTTT	CASSFSEGNTIYF
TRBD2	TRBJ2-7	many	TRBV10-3	TGTGCCATCAGTGAAAGGACAGCGGGGGGGTTTGACGAGCAGTACTTC	CAISERTAGGFDEQYF
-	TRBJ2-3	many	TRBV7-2	TGTGCCAGCAGCTTAGCGGGGTCTAGCACAGATACGCAGTATTTT	CASSLAGSSTDTQYF
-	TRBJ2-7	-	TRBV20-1	TGCAGTGCTAGGACCATCTACGAGCAGTACTTC	CSARTIYEQYF
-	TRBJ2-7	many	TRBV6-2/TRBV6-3	TGTGCCAGCAGTTACAGTGGGACATCTACCTACGAGCAGTACTTC	CASSYSGTSTYEQYF
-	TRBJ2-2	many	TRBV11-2	TGTGCCAGCAGCTTATATGAGGAGCTGTTTTTT	CASSLYEELFF
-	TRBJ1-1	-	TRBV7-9	TGTGCCAGCAGCTTAGCCTCCGGGAGACTGGATACTGAAGCTTTCTTT	CASSLASGRLDTEAFF
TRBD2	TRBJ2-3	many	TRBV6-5	TGTGCCAGCAGTTACCCCTTATCAGCGGGGAGAAGCACAGATACGCAGTATTTT	CASSYPLSAGRSTDTQYF
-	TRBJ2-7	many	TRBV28	TGTGCCAGCAGGCGTCCGGGCTCCTTCTACGAGCAGTACTTC	CASRRPGSFYEQYF
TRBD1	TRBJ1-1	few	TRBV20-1	TGCAGTGCTGACGACAGGGGAGGGACTGAAGCTTTCTTT	CSADDRGGTEAFF
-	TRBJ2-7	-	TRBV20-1	TGCAGTGCTAGAATCAGCTACGAGCAGTACTTC	CSARISYEQYF